The T cell receptor (beta chain) described here comes from a study of cytomegalovirus exposure and HLA in healthy donors (dated by TCRdb to 2016 to 2017). Turning to the overall study: According to an earlier analysis of around 600 of the donors, about 179 million T cells yielded roughly 100 million unique TCR beta sequences and less than 300 Gb of sequence data. An early release covering roughly 600 HLA-typed donors comprised approximately 290 gigabases of sequencing data and tens of millions of unique TCR sequences. The genetic ancestry cluster associated with self-reported Caucasian donors included around 76% of the 398 genotyped donors. The study aimed to test whether cataloging public T cell receptors could reveal signatures of past pathogen exposure. Using immunosequencing, the study profiled T cell repertoires from 500 to 800 subjects and related those repertoires to cytomegalovirus serostatus. A separate validation cohort of approximately 120 different subjects was used in addition to the approximately 640-subject first cohort. High-throughput TCR immunosequencing, statistical association of individual TCRs with disease status, and machine learning were combined to predict cytomegalovirus infection status. A later analysis re-examined previously published TCR beta repertoires from more than 650 donors and added high-resolution HLA genotyping to investigate patterns of TCR occurrence. Rather than drawing on any new phenotypic data, the later analysis identified candidate immune exposures from TCR beta sequences and the way those sequences occurred across donors. In an earlier analysis of 500 to 650 of the donors, high-throughput TCR beta sequencing was used to judge whether each TCR beta V gene segment behaved as functional or pseudogenic. Donor age, sex, ethnicity and CMV serostatus were collected together with the repertoire data. A later genetic analysis used genome-wide SNP genotypes for about 60% of the roughly 700 donors, treating that subset as a discovery cohort. All discovery cohort repertoires had been generated on a single sequencing platform. Class I and class II HLA loci were covered by the typing at four-digit resolution. Typing coverage varied by locus: roughly 629-640 donors for A, B, C, DRB1 and DQB1; 500 to 550 for DQA1; around 570 for DPA1; 400 to 480 for DPB1. A handful of DR-DQ haplotypes were handled as single units for association and clustering because linkage in the cohort was strong. On average, 235,054 unique TCR beta nucleotide sequences were sequenced per donor among about 400 genotyped donors of the cohort, with around 19% of those sequences being non-productive. Paper-wide results and their limitations: A further reported finding was that TCR beta sequences accurately predicted the HLA-A and HLA-B alleles for most subjects in the first cohort. The authors suggested that the approach could potentially be generalized to other disease states and immunological phenotypes. V-gene and J-gene trimming of TCR beta chains was associated with a missense DCLRE1C variant in a later genetic analysis, and the association was replicated in an independent cohort. The classifier was reported to diagnose cytomegalovirus status with high specificity and sensitivity in both the original cohort and the validation cohort. Linkage disequilibrium might explain the correlated functional status among segregating V segments, but an unknown experimental factor could not be excluded. In a later analysis, several top co-occurrence clusters were reported to appear linked to parvovirus B19, influenza, CMV and Epstein-Barr virus. Roughly uniform sequencing depth across donors was assumed in presence/absence analyses, although this assumption may not hold. The only immune exposure information available for the cohort was CMV serostatus. This cohort had only TCR beta chains sequenced, and the lack of alpha or paired-chain data limited which features could be detected. A later analysis associated roughly 17,000 TCR beta sequences with specific HLA alleles at a false discovery rate of 0.05. In a later analysis, the rate of TCR association differed among HLA loci, with DRB1 alleles having the most associated TCRs and HLA-C alleles having the fewest. In an earlier analysis of under 600 of the donors, most TCR beta V segments were observed in productive rearrangements about 90% or about 30% of the time, broadly matching IMGT annotations. While some public TCRs were present in many individuals, most TCR sequences turned up only very rarely across donors. In vitro tests confirmed that a few of the cytomegalovirus-associated TCR beta chains recognize cytomegalovirus antigens. A cluster of highly shared sequence variants was judged likely to be a technical artifact of the sequencing pipeline. Strong co-occurrence of HLA alleles, especially DR and DQ, made assigning TCR associations to individual alleles difficult. In a later analysis, most CMV-associated TCR beta chains were found to appear HLA-restricted, with HLA associations seemingly driven largely by CMV exposure. A later analysis found that HLA-associated TCR beta chains were more clonally expanded and had lower generation probabilities than equally common non-associated chains. Because counts were too low, roughly 17 rarely observed V segments, including chromosome 9 orphons, were left out of the earlier analysis of 587 of the donors. The 87-base-pair reads could not distinguish some IMGT-functional V segments, including TRBV6-2 and TRBV6-3, so those segments were excluded. A later genetic analysis reported fewer N-insertions in productive TCRs among donors in an Asian-associated ancestry cluster than the roughly 700-donor mean. Because some donors lacked HLA typing at each locus, the association tests relied only on the typed subset. The study gave a list of around 170 TCR beta chains associated with cytomegalovirus.

This clone was seen more than once but under ten times. Its antigen is currently not known. Base qualities are not at hand, and no much larger clone is one base apart. The cohort consisted of hundreds of healthy bone marrow donors. Cohort members were all nominally healthy when sampled, although unrecorded immune exposures were likely present. The donor tested CMV seronegative and was one of the 352 seronegative cohort members. Every donor gave a peripheral blood sample, and the peripheral blood mononuclear cells from that sample were used for TCR beta sequencing. Genomic DNA extraction from the blood cell samples was performed with the Qiagen DNeasy Blood Extraction Kit. CDR1 and CDR2, per the germline V gene, are MDHEN and SYDVKM. V is cut by 1 base and J by 4 bases, and the space between the germline ends is 17 bases. From cysteine to phenylalanine, the CDR3 is 18 amino acids long. The entry retains the CDR3 DNA only, 54 bases that are in frame from base 1.

To prepare the library, the immunoSEQ multiplex PCR assay was applied. A mixture of 60 forward primers for TCR Vbeta segments and 13 reverse primers for TCR Jbeta segments was used in the multiplex PCR. The CDR3 region of rearranged TCR beta genes was amplified from genomic DNA by a multiplex PCR assay. On the Illumina HiSeq System, the amplified TCR beta libraries were sequenced as 87-base-pair reads. From the authors' description of their analysis: Across the 600 to 700 repertoires, a later analysis counted some 80 million unique TCR beta chains, approximately 12 million of which were shared by at least two donors. To remove PCR and sequencing errors, raw reads were error-corrected and collapsed into unique sequences using a nearest-neighbor algorithm that merged closely related sequences. V, D and J gene segments were assigned by aligning CDR3 sequences to IMGT reference sequences. For a sequence to be retained, a match of at least six nucleotides to both a V gene segment and a J gene segment was required. A rearrangement was called productive if the CDR3 had no stop codons and remained in frame with V and J, and every other rearrangement was called non-productive. Following IMGT convention, CDR3 was defined as the stretch from the second conserved V-encoded cysteine to the conserved J-encoded phenylalanine. The earlier analysis of 500 to 650 of the donors excluded any sequence lacking an unambiguous match to a single V gene segment. An earlier analysis of around 600 of the donors classified V segments as functional when productive rearrangements were above 56.7% and as segregating when the standard deviation between donors was above 5%. A statistical classification framework was built for diagnosing cytomegalovirus status from the catalog of TCR beta chain sequences. A later analysis assigned V and J genes by comparing TCR nucleotide sequences with IMGT/GENE-DB human TR gene sequences. The TCRdist pipeline was used in a later analysis to assign CDR3 sequences and most-parsimonious VDJ recombination scenarios. A later analysis defined each TCR beta chain by its CDR3 amino acid sequence plus V-gene family, and excluded reads lacking a unique V-gene family. As a way to deal with suspected cross-contamination and a sequencing artifact, a later analysis dropped nearly 600 nucleotide sequences that were highly shared and had low generation probability. A later analysis calculated a clonal expansion index for each public chain from normalized within-repertoire ranks of inferred template counts. In a later analysis, generation probabilities were computed with a VDJ recombination model fitted to out-of-frame rearrangements, and the resulting probabilities were checked against IGoR. In a later analysis, TCR-TCR, TCR-HLA and TCR-CMV co-occurrence was scored with hypergeometric tests, and a repertoire-size bias correction was applied to TCR pairs. In a later analysis, false discovery rates were estimated by permuting HLA or CMV assignments 20 times. A later analysis grouped co-occurring TCRs with DBSCAN, adding TCRdist sequence similarity when clustering within HLA-allele-positive subsets. Repertoires with fewer than 30,000 or more than 120,000 public chains, plus five repertoires with anomalous nucleotide sharing, were excluded from co-occurrence clustering. TCRdb's version of the immuneACCESS table is confined to in-frame rearrangements and falls short of the full clone set. An unresolved V gene accounts for under half of the shortfall where checked; the remainder is of unknown origin. V and J calls and clone size follow that table, whereas D and trimming were derived from the DNA. For this sample there are around 190,000 clones; 70% to 80% appear just once. The ten largest clones add up to about 1.6% of the sample.

The rearranged segments are TRBV28 and TRBJ2-6; TRBD1 might be the D gene, on 6 matching bases. The sequencing sample was made of PBMCs. The TCR sequence derives from a woman aged 45-65 years in good health and CMV-seronegative. The DNA reads as follows: TGTGCCAGCAGTTTATACTTCGCAGGGGCGATCGGGGCCAACGTCCTGACTTTC. Its translation reads: CASSLYFAGAIGANVLTF.